One and the same sample provided the 28 T cell receptor beta chains below, sequenced in a study of T-cell reconstitution after alpha-beta-depleted transplantation in children. Unique molecular identifiers were incorporated during preparation of the TCRbeta library. Via MiXCR, TCRdb re-called the PCR reads, giving one row per CDR3 protein. Of about 540,000 distinct CDR3 sequences listed, 18% are singletons. The sample consisted of PBMCs from the stem cell graft donor, taken from the stem cell graft. The receptors originated from a human donor who donated a stem cell graft to a child with acute lymphoblastic leukemia.

This clonotype was observed a few times. V gene TRBV5-1 combines with J gene TRBJ2-3, with D tentatively TRBD1 (5 bases). The CDR3 is 12 residues long. CDR1 is SGHRS, CDR2 YFSETQ, per germline. The V gene lost 7 bases and the J gene lost 5 bases, with 11 bases spanning the gap. CDR3 residues: CASAIDRDTQYF. The CDR3, as DNA: TGCGCCAGCGCCATCGACAGAGATACGCAGTATTTT.

This clonotype was seen more than once but under ten times. This chain connects TRBV6-5 to TRBJ1-1; D not certain. Trimming left V 4 bases short and J 8 bases short, with 20 bases between. Germline CDR1 is MNHEY and CDR2 is SVGAGI. The CDR3 has 15 amino acids. CDR3 protein: CASSSDSTGRFEAFF. In DNA, the CDR3 is TGTGCCAGCAGTTCAGATTCGACCGGAAGATTCGAAGCTTTCTTT.

The chain joins TRBV5-1 to TRBJ2-7; D is possibly TRBD1 (5 bases). Between the trimmed V and J ends, which lost 0 bases and 7 bases, there was a span of 17 bases. This CDR3 contains 15 residues. The germline gives CDR1 SGHRS, CDR2 YFSETQ. The CDR3 nucleotides are TGCGCCAGCAGCTTGGATGCAGGTTCCCAGGGAGAGCAGTACTTC. Translating it yields CASSLDAGSQGEQYF.

The gene calls are TRBV5-1 and TRBJ2-1; 10 bases match TRBD2. V lost 4 bases and J lost 8; bases outside the gene matches: 9. The CDR3 spans 15 residues. Germline CDR1 is SGHRS and CDR2 is YFSETQ. CDR3 sequence reads: CASSIGLAERYEQFF. CDR3 coding DNA: TGCGCCAGCAGCATAGGACTAGCGGAGAGGTATGAGCAGTTCTTC.

This chain joins TRBV7-2 and TRBJ2-1; 10 nucleotides match TRBD2. The V gene's germline CDR1 is SGHTA and CDR2 FQGNSA. The CDR3 length is 18 residues. The J segment lost 5 bases and the V segment lost 0 bases, leaving 10 bases of the junction unmatched. The CDR3 reads CASSLAPSGRGGHNEQFF. The CDR3 coding sequence is TGTGCCAGCAGCTTAGCGCCTAGCGGGAGAGGGGGCCACAATGAGCAGTTCTTC.

This clonotype was counted only a few times. This sequence joins TRBV6-5 and TRBJ2-2, with unresolved D. Germline loops: CDR1 MNHEY, CDR2 SVGAGI. CDR3 length: 12 residues. V was cut by 7 bases and J by 0 bases, with 3 bases left in between. This CDR3 reads CASIPNTGELFF. The CDR3 DNA follows: TGTGCCAGCATACCGAACACCGGGGAGCTGTTTTTT.

This sequence joins TRBV3-1 and TRBJ2-1; D perhaps matches TRBD2 (6 bases). The length of the CDR3 is 14 residues. Per germline, CDR1 LGHDT and CDR2 YNNKEL (reference sequence). The germline V and J ends were trimmed by 4 bases and 7 bases, with 14 bases remaining between them. This CDR3 is CASSLLGGKNEQFF. CDR3 in DNA: TGTGCCAGCAGCCTTCTGGGGGGAAAGAATGAGCAGTTCTTC.

This clonotype showed up just a few times. Here the CDR3 reads CASNAVGGDNEQFF. The CDR3 coding sequence is TGCGCCAGCAACGCGGTAGGCGGAGACAATGAGCAGTTCTTC. The V and J genes are TRBV5-1 and TRBJ2-1; D call uncertain. Germline assignment: CDR1 SGHRS and CDR2 YFSETQ. The CDR3 runs 14 residues. Trimming cost V 6 bases and J 5 bases, with 15 bases left between them.

The CDR3 loop reads CASSTLAGGPDTQYF. For the CDR3, the DNA is TGTGCCAGCAGCACATTAGCGGGAGGGCCAGATACGCAGTATTTT. The chain carries TRBV7-3 and TRBJ2-3, with 11 nucleotides matching TRBD2. The ends lost 5 bases at V and 4 bases at J; junction bases unmatched: 5. CDR1 SGHTA and CDR2 FQGTGA come from the germline V gene. This CDR3 region has 15 residues.

This chain uses TRBV12-3 or TRBV12-4 with TRBJ2-3; TRBD2 aligns across 8 bases. The CDR3 contains 16 residues. Losses at the gene ends were 3 bases for V and 4 bases for J; bases not matched to a gene: 9. The CDR3 nucleotides are TGTGCCAGCAGTTTTCGTACGGGAGGGCCACCAGATACGCAGTATTTT. It translates to CASSFRTGGPPDTQYF.

This clonotype turned up a few times. The gene calls are TRBV30 and TRBJ2-7; 7 bases map to TRBD1. The CDR3 has 13 amino acids. With 2 bases clipped from V and 2 bases from J, the junction kept 3 bases outside the gene matches. Germline values: CDR1 GTSNPN, CDR2 SVGIG (reference sequence). CDR3 sequence: CAWSRTGPYEQYF. The CDR3 DNA is TGTGCCTGGAGTCGGACAGGCCCCTACGAGCAGTACTTC.

The chain has TRBV20-1 and TRBJ1-5, with D possibly being TRBD1 (6 bases). The CDR3 is 14 amino acids. The V gene's germline CDR1 is DFQATT and CDR2 SNEGSKA (reference sequence). Trimming stripped 3 bases from V and 1 base from J, with 10 bases between. CDR3 loop: CSARGDTSNQPQHF. CDR3 bases: TGCAGTGCTAGGGGGGACACGAGCAATCAGCCCCAGCATTTT.

This clonotype was observed a few times. The V gene is TRBV12-3 or TRBV12-4, the J gene TRBJ2-5; 8 bases map to TRBD2. The CDR3 spans 15 residues. V lost 9 bases to trimming and J lost 5 bases; unmatched junction nucleotides: 14. CDR3 sequence: CASTMAGGRRETQYF. In nucleotides, the CDR3 is TGTGCCAGTACAATGGCGGGAGGTCGTCGGGAGACCCAGTACTTC.

The sample holds a few counts of this clonotype. V usage is TRBV5-1 and J usage is TRBJ1-2; D gene uncertain. Per the germline V gene, CDR1 is SGHRS and CDR2 is YFSETQ. The CDR3 consists of 13 residues. With 0 bases removed from V and 3 bases from J, the gap between germline ends came to 6 bases. The CDR3 DNA reads TGCGCCAGCAGCTTGGACTTTGACTATGGCTACACCTTC. This sequence encodes CASSLDFDYGYTF.

This chain connects TRBV5-5 to TRBJ1-2; 7 bases align to TRBD1. The junction had 9 bases not matched to a gene; V was cut back by 6 bases and J by 4 bases. CDR3 length: 14 amino acids. Germline V gene sequence: CDR1 SGHKS, CDR2 YYEKEE (reference sequence). The CDR3 reads CASNTGVPFYGYTF. CDR3 DNA sequence: TGTGCCAGCAACACAGGGGTTCCGTTCTATGGCTACACCTTC. The whole variable domain, remainder taken from reference TRBV5-5 and TRBJ1-2, is DAGVTQSPTHLIKTRGQQVTLRCSPISGHKSVSWYQQVLGQGPQFIFQYYEKEERGRGNFPDRFSARQFPNYSSELNVNALLLGDSALYLCASNTGVPFYGYTFGSGTRLTVV.

The chain uses TRBV12-3 or TRBV12-4 and TRBJ2-5, with 7 bases identical to TRBD1. J was trimmed by 1 base and V by 2 bases; bases with no gene match: 4. The CDR3 is 15 residues long. CDR3 nucleotide sequence: TGTGCCAGCAGTTTATTTGGGACAGTCCAAGAGACCCAGTACTTC. This codes for CASSLFGTVQETQYF.

This clonotype was counted only a few times. The V and J genes are TRBV11-2 and TRBJ2-7; 9 nucleotides agree with TRBD2. Germline loops: CDR1 SGHAT, CDR2 FQNNGV. The V gene end was trimmed by 6 bases and the J gene end by 4 bases; junction bases not matched to a gene: 4. This CDR3 is built from 13 residues. CDR3 in amino acids: CASSSGRPYEQYF. DNA for the CDR3: TGTGCCAGCAGTAGCGGGAGACCGTACGAGCAGTACTTC.

The chain has TRBV7-8 and TRBJ1-6, with unresolved D. The germline V and J ends were trimmed by 0 bases and 5 bases, with 8 bases remaining between them. Germline V CDR1 and CDR2: SGHVS, FQNEAQ. This CDR3 comprises 15 residues. CDR3 loop: CASSLAGRNNSPLHF. CDR3 sequence (DNA): TGTGCCAGCAGCTTAGCCGGACGGAATAATTCACCCCTCCACTTT. Looking up the rest from reference TRBV7-8 and TRBJ1-6 gives the full variable domain: GAGVSQSPRYKVAKRGQDVALRCDPISGHVSLFWYQQALGQGPEFLTYFQNEAQLDKSGLPSDRFFAERPEGSVSTLKIQRTQQEDSAVYLCASSLAGRNNSPLHFGNGTRLTVT.

CDR3 amino acids: CATSRDRTGYNEQFF. The DNA for the CDR3 is TGTGCCACCAGCAGAGATCGAACAGGGTACAATGAGCAGTTCTTC. The chain uses TRBV15 and TRBJ2-1; perhaps TRBD1 as D (6 bases). This CDR3 spans 15 amino acids. V was clipped by 0 bases and J by 4 bases, with 10 bases between them. Germline values: CDR1 LNHNV, CDR2 YYDKDF (reference sequence).

This clonotype was seen only a few times. The V gene is TRBV12-3 or TRBV12-4, the J gene TRBJ2-5; D gene unclear. Deletions cut 6 bases from V and 1 base from J, with 9 bases between. CDR3 length equals 13 residues. CDR3 amino acids: CASRSWTQETQYF. CDR3 nucleotides: TGTGCCAGCAGGTCCTGGACCCAAGAGACCCAGTACTTC.

The chain joins TRBV29-1 to TRBJ1-1; no firm D call. This CDR3 has 12 residues. Germline V gives CDR1 SQVTM, CDR2 ANQGSEA. V was clipped by 7 bases and J by 1 base, with 10 bases between them. The CDR3 bases are TGCAGCGGGGCCTTGGAGAACACTGAAGCTTTCTTT. Amino acids: CSGALENTEAFF.

The chain links TRBV19 to TRBJ2-2; a possible D gene is TRBD2 (5 bases). The CDR3 covers 18 residues. V gave up 5 bases and J gave up 4 bases, with 23 bases separating them. CDR1 LNHDA and CDR2 SQIVND come from the germline V gene (reference sequence). CDR3 sequence: CASSPLGRAGGFTGELFF. The CDR3 DNA follows: TGTGCCAGTAGTCCCCTCGGACGGGCTGGAGGCTTCACCGGGGAGCTGTTTTTT.

This clonotype was found a few times. The V gene is TRBV9, the J gene TRBJ1-1; 8 bases fit TRBD1. V lost 0 bases, J lost 0 bases, and 4 bases stayed unmatched. CDR1 and CDR2 (germline): SGDLS, YYNGEE. This CDR3 has 16 amino acids. This CDR3 reads CASSVARTGMNTEAFF. In nucleotides, the CDR3 is TGTGCCAGCAGCGTAGCCCGGACAGGGATGAACACTGAAGCTTTCTTT.

This clonotype was observed a handful of times. The chain couples TRBV15 to TRBJ2-1; perhaps TRBD2 as D (5 bases). This CDR3 has 14 amino acids. V shed 2 bases and J shed 6 bases, with 11 bases lying between them. From germline, CDR1 is LNHNV and CDR2 YYDKDF (reference sequence). The CDR3 bases are TGTGCCACCAGCAGACGTAGGACTCCCAATGAGCAGTTCTTC. Residues: CATSRRRTPNEQFF.

The sample holds a few counts of this clonotype. V is TRBV18 and J is TRBJ1-2; D may be TRBD1 (6 bases). This CDR3 is built from 13 residues. V was cut by 6 bases and J by 5 bases, with 13 bases left in between. Germline assignment: CDR1 KGHSH and CDR2 LQKENI. CDR3 amino acids: CASSPTGQYGYTF. The CDR3 coding sequence is TGTGCCAGCTCGCCCACGGGACAATATGGCTACACCTTC. The whole variable domain, remainder taken from reference TRBV18 and TRBJ1-2, is NAGVMQNPRHLVRRRGQEARLRCSPMKGHSHVYWYRQLPEEGLKFMVYLQKENIIDESGMPKERFSAEFPKEGPSILRIQQVVRGDSAAYFCASSPTGQYGYTFGSGTRLTVV.

This clonotype was detected a few times. V is TRBV20-1 and J is TRBJ2-1; possibly TRBD2 for D (6 bases). Germline lookup yields CDR1 DFQATT and CDR2 SNEGSKA (reference sequence). This CDR3 spans 14 amino acids. As DNA, the CDR3 is TGCAGCGAGATTGCCGGGGCGGCGGGAAATGAGCAGTTCTTC. This sequence encodes CSEIAGAAGNEQFF.

This clonotype was seen only a few times. This rearrangement joins TRBV20-1 to TRBJ2-7; D is ambiguous. Trimming left V 0 bases short and J 0 bases short, with 12 bases between. The CDR3 extends over 15 amino acids. Germline V gene sequence: CDR1 DFQATT, CDR2 SNEGSKA (reference sequence). CDR3 sequence reads: CSARDRSQPSYEQYF. CDR3 DNA sequence: TGCAGTGCTAGAGATCGATCCCAACCCTCCTACGAGCAGTACTTC.

V gene TRBV18 combines with J gene TRBJ2-7; D call uncertain. This CDR3 comprises 14 residues. Germline assignment: CDR1 KGHSH and CDR2 LQKENI. Trimming took 3 bases from V and 0 from J, leaving 9 bases between them. CDR3 region: CASSPPGISYEQYF. The DNA for the CDR3 is TGTGCCAGCTCACCGCCAGGAATCTCCTACGAGCAGTACTTC. Drawing the rest from reference TRBV18 and TRBJ2-7, the complete variable domain is NAGVMQNPRHLVRRRGQEARLRCSPMKGHSHVYWYRQLPEEGLKFMVYLQKENIIDESGMPKERFSAEFPKEGPSILRIQQVVRGDSAAYFCASSPPGISYEQYFGPGTRLTVT.